This T cell receptor beta chain was recorded in a study of T cells after yellow fever vaccination. The CDR3 is made up of 13 amino acids. The germline V gene has CDR1 SGHTA and CDR2 FQGNSA. Trimming shortened V by 1 base and J by 5 bases, and 7 bases separated the two germline ends. TCRdb re-analysed the 5' RACE reads in MiXCR, keeping a single row per CDR3 protein. This table has 30,000 or so distinct CDR3 sequences, less than 8.5% appearing once. Ten or more counts support this clonotype. This chain uses TRBV7-2 with TRBJ2-3; D is unresolved. Sequenced material: PBMCs, either bulk or a sorted T-cell subset (CD4+, CD8+, memory, or dextramer-sorted; not recorded which), taken on the day of the first yellow fever vaccination. This receptor was obtained from a man aged 18 to 29 who received the YFV17D yellow fever vaccine. The CDR3 spells CASSLVNRDTQYF. In DNA, the CDR3 is TGTGCCAGCAGCTTAGTGAACCGAGATACGCAGTATTTT.